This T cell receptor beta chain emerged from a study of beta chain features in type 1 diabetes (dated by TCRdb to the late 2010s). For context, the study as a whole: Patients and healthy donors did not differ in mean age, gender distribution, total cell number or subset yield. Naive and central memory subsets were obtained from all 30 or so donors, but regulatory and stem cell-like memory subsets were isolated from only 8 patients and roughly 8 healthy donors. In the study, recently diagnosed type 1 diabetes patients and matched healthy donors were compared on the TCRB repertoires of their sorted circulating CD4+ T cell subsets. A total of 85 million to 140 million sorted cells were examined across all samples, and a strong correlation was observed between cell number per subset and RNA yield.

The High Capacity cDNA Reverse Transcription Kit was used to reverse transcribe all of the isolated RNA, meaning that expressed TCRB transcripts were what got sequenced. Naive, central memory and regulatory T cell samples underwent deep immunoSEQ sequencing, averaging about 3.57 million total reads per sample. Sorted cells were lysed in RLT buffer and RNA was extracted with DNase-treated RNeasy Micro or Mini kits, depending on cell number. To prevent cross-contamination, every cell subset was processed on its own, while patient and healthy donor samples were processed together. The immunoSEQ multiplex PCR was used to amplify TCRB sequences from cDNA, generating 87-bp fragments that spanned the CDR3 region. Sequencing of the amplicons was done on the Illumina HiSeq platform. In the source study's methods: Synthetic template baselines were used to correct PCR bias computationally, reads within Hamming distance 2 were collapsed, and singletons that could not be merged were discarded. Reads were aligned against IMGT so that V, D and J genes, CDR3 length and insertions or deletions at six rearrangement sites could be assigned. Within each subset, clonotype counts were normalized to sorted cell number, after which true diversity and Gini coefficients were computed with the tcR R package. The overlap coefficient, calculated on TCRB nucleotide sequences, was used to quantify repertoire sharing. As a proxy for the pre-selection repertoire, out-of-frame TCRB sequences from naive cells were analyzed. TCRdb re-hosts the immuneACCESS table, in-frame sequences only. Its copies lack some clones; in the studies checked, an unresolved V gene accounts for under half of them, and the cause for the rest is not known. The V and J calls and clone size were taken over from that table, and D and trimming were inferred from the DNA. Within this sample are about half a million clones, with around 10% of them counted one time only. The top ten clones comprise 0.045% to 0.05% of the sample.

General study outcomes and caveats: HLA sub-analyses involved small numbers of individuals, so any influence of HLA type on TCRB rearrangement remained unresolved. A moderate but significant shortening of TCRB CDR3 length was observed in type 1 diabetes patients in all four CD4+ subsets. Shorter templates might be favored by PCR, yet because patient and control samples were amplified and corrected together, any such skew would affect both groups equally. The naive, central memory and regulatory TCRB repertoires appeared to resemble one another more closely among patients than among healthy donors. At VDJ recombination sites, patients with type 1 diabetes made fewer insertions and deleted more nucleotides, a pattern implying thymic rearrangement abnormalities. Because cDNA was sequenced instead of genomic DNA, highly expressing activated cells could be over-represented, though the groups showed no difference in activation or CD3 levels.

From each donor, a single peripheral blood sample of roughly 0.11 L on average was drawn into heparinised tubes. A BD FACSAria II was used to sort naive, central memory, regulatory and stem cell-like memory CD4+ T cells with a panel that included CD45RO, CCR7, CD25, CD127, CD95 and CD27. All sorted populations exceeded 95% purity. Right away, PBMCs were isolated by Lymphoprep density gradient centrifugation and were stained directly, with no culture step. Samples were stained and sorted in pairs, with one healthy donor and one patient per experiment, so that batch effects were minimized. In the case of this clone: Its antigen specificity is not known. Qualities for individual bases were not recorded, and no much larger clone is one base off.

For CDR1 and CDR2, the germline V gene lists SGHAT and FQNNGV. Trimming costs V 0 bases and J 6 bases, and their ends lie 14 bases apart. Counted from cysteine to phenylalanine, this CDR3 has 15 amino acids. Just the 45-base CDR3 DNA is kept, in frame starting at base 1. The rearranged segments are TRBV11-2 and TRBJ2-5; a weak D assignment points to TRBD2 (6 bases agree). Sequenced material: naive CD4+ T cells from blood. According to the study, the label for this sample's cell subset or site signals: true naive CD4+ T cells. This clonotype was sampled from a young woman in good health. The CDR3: CASSLESREEQTQYF. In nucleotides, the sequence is TGTGCCAGCAGCTTAGAAAGTAGGGAGGAACAGACCCAGTACTTC.